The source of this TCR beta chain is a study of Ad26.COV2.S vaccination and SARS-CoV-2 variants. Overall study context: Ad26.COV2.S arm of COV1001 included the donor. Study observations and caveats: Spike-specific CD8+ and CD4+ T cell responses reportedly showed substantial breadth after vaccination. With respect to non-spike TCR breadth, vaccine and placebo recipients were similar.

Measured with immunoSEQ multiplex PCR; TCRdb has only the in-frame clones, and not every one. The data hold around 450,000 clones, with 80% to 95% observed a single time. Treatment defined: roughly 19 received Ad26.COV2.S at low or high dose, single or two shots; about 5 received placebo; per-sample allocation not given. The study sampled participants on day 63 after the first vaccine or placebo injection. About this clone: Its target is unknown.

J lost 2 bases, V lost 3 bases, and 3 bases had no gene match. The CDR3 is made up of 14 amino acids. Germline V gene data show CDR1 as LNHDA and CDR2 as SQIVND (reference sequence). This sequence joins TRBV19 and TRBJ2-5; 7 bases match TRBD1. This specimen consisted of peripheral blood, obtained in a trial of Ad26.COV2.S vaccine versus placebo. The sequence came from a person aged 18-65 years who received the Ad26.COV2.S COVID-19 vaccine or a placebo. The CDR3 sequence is CASSIWTGQETQYF. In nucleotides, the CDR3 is TGTGCCAGTAGTATCTGGACAGGTCAAGAGACCCAGTACTTC.